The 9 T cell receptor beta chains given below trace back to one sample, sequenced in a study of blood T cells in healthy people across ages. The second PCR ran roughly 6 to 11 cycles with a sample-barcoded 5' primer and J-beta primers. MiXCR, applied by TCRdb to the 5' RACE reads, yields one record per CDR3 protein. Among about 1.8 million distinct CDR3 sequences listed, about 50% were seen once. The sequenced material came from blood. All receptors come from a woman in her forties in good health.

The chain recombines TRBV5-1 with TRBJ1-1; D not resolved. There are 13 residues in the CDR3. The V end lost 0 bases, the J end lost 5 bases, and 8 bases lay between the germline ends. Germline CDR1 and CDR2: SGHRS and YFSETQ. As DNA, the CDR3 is TGCGCCAGCAGCTTGGGCGGGGAGACTGAAGCTTTCTTT. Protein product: CASSLGGETEAFF.

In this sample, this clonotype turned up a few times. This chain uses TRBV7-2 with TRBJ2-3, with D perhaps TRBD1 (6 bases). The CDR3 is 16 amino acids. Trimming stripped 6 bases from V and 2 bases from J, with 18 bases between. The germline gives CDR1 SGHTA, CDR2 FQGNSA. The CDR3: CASSPQGSSYTDTQYF. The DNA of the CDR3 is TGTGCCAGCAGTCCACAGGGCTCCTCCTACACAGATACGCAGTATTTT.

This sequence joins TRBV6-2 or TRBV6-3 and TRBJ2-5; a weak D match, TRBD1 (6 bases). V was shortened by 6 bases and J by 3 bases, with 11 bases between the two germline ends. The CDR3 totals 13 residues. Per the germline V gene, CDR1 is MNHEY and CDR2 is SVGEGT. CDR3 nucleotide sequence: TGTGCCAGCAGGAGGACAGCCGAAGAGACCCAGTACTTC. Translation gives CASRRTAEETQYF.

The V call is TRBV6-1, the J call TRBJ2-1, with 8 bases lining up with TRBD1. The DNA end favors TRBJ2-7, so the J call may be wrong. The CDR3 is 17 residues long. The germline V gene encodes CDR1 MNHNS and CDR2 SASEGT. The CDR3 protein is CASSPQGAGSSYNEQYF. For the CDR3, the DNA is TGTGCCAGCAGTCCTCAGGGGGCCGGGAGCTCCTACAATGAGCAGTACTTC.

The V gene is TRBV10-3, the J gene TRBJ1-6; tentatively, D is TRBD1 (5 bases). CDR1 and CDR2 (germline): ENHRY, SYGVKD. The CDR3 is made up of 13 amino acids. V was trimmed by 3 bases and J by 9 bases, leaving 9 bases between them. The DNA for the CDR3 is TGTGCCATCAGTGATAGGGACGGTTCACCCCTCCACTTT. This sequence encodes CAISDRDGSPLHF.

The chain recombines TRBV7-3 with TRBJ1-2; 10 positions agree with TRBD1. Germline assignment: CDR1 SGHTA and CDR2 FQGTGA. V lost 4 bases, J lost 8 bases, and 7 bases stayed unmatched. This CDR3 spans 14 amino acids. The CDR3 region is CASSSGQGLEGYTF. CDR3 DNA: TGTGCCAGCAGCTCGGGACAGGGGTTAGAGGGCTACACCTTC.

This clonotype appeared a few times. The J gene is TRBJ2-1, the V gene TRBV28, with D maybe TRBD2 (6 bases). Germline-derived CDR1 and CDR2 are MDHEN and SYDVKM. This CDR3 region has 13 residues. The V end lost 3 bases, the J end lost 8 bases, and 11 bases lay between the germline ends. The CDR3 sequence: CASSLRGRDEQFF. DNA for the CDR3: TGTGCCAGCAGTTTGCGGGGTAGGGATGAGCAGTTCTTC.

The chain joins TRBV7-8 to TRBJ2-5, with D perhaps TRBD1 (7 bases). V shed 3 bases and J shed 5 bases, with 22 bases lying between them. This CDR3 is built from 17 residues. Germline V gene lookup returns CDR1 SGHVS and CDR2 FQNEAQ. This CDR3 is CASSFYHDREVFETQYF. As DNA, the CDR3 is TGTGCCAGCAGCTTTTACCATGACAGGGAGGTTTTCGAGACCCAGTACTTC.

CDR3 in amino acids: CASSEMGPETQYF. CDR3 DNA sequence: TGTGCCAGCAGTGAAATGGGGCCGGAGACCCAGTACTTC. The chain carries TRBV6-1 and TRBJ2-5; D might be TRBD1 (5 bases). The length of the CDR3 is 13 residues. V was cut by 2 bases and J by 5 bases, with 9 bases left in between. CDR1 is MNHNS and CDR2 is SASEGT in the germline V gene.